This T cell receptor beta chain is drawn from a study of blood T cell repertoires in COVID-19. The wider study: The study drew acute and convalescent COVID-19 samples from the United States, Italy and Spain. The cDNA or gDNA used as material had been derived from T cells, B-cell-depleted T cells, or PBMCs.

There are 15 residues in the CDR3. Germline values: CDR1 MNHNS, CDR2 SASEGT. Deletions cut 0 bases from V and 4 bases from J, with 12 bases between. The authors' processing: From reference gene primer amplification, estimates of nucleated cell counts were derived. The repertoire was sequenced with immunoSEQ multiplex PCR; TCRdb's copy has only in-frame clones and lacks some. V and J calls and clone size are copied from that table; D and trimming were computed from the DNA. Here the sample spans about 260,000 clones, approximately 86% being singletons. In its sample, this clone was seen once. This rearrangement joins TRBV6-1 to TRBJ1-2; unclear D gene. This receptor was obtained from a man aged 30 to 39 with active or convalescent COVID-19. The source material was peripheral blood. The CDR3 here is CASSEAPRGLYGYTF. In DNA, the CDR3 is TGTGCCAGCAGTGAAGCTCCCCGAGGGCTCTATGGCTACACCTTC.